These 4 T cell receptor beta chains were all obtained from the same sample, sequenced in a study of T cell changes during pregnancy in multiple sclerosis. Generated by immunoSEQ multiplex PCR, the TCRdb table keeps only in-frame clones and is missing some. The table includes about 40,000 clones, roughly 84% detected once. The specimen comprised CD8+ T cells from peripheral blood mononuclear cells, sampled in the first trimester of pregnancy. Source of these receptors: a female donor with multiple sclerosis, enrolled in a pregnancy study.

This chain uses TRBV15 with TRBJ2-3; 11 nucleotides agree with TRBD1. The CDR3 contains 16 residues. Per germline, CDR1 LNHNV and CDR2 YYDKDF (reference sequence). The ends lost 0 bases at V and 4 bases at J; junction bases unmatched: 3. The chain's CDR3 is CATSRDRTGGSDTQYF. Here the CDR3 DNA reads TGTGCCACCAGCAGAGATCGGACAGGGGGCTCAGATACGCAGTATTTT.

As for this clone: Other DNA variants within this sample encode the same CDR3. The chain carries TRBV19 and TRBJ1-1, with D tentatively TRBD1 (5 bases). Germline V gene data show CDR1 as LNHDA and CDR2 as SQIVND (reference sequence). The ends were cut back, 3 bases at V and 2 bases at J, with 10 bases in the middle. This CDR3 is built from 14 residues. CDR3 sequence: CASSIGGGNTEAFF. CDR3 DNA sequence: TGTGCCAGTAGTATCGGCGGGGGAAACACTGAAGCTTTCTTT.

This chain joins TRBV19 and TRBJ2-1; TRBD2 matches at 10 bases. The CDR3 spans 15 residues. In germline, CDR1 is LNHDA, CDR2 SQIVND (reference sequence). V lost 2 bases and J lost 10; bases outside the gene matches: 8. The CDR3 region is CASSILPAGGREQFF. DNA of the CDR3: TGTGCCAGTAGTATATTGCCAGCGGGGGGGCGGGAGCAGTTCTTC.

This chain uses TRBV15 with TRBJ2-7, with D possibly matching TRBD2 (6 bases). V lost 11 bases, J lost 3 bases, and 17 bases lay in between. The CDR3 covers 13 residues. From germline, CDR1 is LNHNV and CDR2 YYDKDF (reference sequence). The CDR3 sequence is CAARAGGGYEQYF. As DNA, the CDR3 is TGTGCCGCACGAGCCGGGGGAGGCTACGAGCAGTACTTC.